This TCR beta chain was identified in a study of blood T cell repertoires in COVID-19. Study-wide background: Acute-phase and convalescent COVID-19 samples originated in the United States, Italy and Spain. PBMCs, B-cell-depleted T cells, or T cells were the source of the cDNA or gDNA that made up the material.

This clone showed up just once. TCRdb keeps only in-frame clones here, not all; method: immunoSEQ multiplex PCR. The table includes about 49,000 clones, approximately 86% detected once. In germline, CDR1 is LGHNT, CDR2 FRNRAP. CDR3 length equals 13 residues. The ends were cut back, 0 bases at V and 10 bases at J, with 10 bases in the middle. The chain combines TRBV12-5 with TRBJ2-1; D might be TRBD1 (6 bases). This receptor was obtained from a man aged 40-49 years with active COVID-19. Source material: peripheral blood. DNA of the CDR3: TGTGCTAGTGGTTTGGTACAGGGTGAAGAGCAGTTCTTC. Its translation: CASGLVQGEEQFF. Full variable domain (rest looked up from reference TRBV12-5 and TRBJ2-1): DARVTQTPRHKVTEMGQEVTMRCQPILGHNTVFWYRQTMMQGLELLAYFRNRAPLDDSGMPKDRFSAEMPDATLATLKIQPSEPRDSAVYFCASGLVQGEEQFFGPGTRLTVL.